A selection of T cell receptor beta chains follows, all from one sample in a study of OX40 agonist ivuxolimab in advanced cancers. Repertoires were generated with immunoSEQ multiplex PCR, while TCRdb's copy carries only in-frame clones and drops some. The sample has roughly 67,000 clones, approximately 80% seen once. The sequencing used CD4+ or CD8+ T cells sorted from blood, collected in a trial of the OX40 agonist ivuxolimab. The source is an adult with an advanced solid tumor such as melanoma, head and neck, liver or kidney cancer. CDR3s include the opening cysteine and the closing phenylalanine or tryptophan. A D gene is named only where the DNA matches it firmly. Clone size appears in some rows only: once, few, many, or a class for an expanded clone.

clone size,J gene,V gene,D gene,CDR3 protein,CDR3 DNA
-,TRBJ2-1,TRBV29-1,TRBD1,CSVDRDRSYNEQFF,TGCAGCGTTGACAGGGACAGGTCCTACAATGAGCAGTTCTTC
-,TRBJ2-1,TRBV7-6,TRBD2,CASSLVASGGASEQFF,TGTGCCAGCAGCTTAGTTGCTAGCGGGGGGGCGAGTGAGCAGTTCTTC
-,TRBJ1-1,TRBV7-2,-,CASRPQGQGTEAFF,TGTGCCAGCAGACCTCAGGGGCAGGGCACTGAAGCTTTCTTT
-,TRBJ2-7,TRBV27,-,CASSRKPGAYEQYF,TGTGCCAGCAGTCGAAAACCCGGGGCCTACGAGCAGTACTTC
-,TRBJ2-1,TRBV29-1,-,CSGRSYNEQFF,TGCAGCGGCAGGTCCTACAATGAGCAGTTCTTC
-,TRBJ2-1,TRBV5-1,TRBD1,CASSMMTGLNEQFF,TGCGCCAGCAGCATGATGACAGGGTTAAATGAGCAGTTCTTC
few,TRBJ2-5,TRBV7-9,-,CASSPAWAQAAQYF,TGTGCCAGCAGTCCCGCCTGGGCGCAAGCAGCCCAGTACTTC
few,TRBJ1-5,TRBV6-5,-,CASSDRNQPQHF,TGTGCCAGCAGTGATCGGAATCAGCCCCAGCATTTT
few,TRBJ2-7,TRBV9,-,CASSTIRDSSYEQYF,TGTGCCAGCAGCACAATCCGGGACTCCTCCTACGAGCAGTACTTC
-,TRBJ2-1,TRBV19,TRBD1,CASIDWDSEQFF,TGTGCCAGTATCGATTGGGACAGTGAGCAGTTCTTC
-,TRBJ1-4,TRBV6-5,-,CASSAGREKLFF,TGTGCCAGCAGTGCCGGTCGTGAAAAACTGTTTTTT
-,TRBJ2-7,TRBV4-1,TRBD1,CASSRPGTGSYEQYF,TGCGCCAGCAGCCGGCCCGGGACAGGGTCCTACGAGCAGTACTTC
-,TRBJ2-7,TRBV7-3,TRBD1,CASSGTKGQGPYEQYF,TGTGCCAGCAGCGGCACTAAAGGACAGGGTCCTTACGAGCAGTACTTC
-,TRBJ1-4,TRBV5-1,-,CASSPTGATNEKLFF,TGCGCCAGCAGCCCGACGGGTGCAACTAATGAAAAACTGTTTTTT
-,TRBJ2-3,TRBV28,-,CASSLWTQADTQYF,TGTGCCAGCAGTCTGTGGACCCAGGCAGATACGCAGTATTTT
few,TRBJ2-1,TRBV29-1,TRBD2,CSARGLAGDNEQFF,TGCAGCGCACGAGGACTAGCGGGGGACAATGAGCAGTTCTTC
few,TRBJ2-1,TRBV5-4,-,CASSLDPGVSYNEQFF,TGTGCCAGCAGCTTGGATCCGGGAGTTTCCTACAATGAGCAGTTCTTC
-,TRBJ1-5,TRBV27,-,CASSLGGGSQPQHF,TGTGCCAGCAGTTTAGGGGGGGGCAGTCAGCCCCAGCATTTT
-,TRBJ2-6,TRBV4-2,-,CASSHPDSDSGANVLTF,TGTGCCAGCAGCCATCCCGACAGTGACTCTGGGGCCAACGTCCTGACTTTC
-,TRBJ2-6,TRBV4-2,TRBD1,CASSPENRDRKVRANVLTF,TGTGCCAGCAGCCCAGAAAACCGGGACAGAAAAGTTCGGGCCAACGTCCTGACTTTC
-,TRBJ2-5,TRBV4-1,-,CASSQEEGEGETQYF,TGCGCCAGCAGCCAAGAGGAGGGTGAGGGGGAGACCCAGTACTTC
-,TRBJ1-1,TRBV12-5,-,CASGLRLRGVGTEAFF,TGTGCTAGTGGTTTGAGGCTCAGGGGAGTTGGCACTGAAGCTTTCTTT
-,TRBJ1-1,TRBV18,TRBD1,CASAQGGGTEAFF,TGTGCCAGCGCTCAGGGGGGAGGGACTGAAGCTTTCTTT
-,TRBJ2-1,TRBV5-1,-,CASSLEGSNEQFF,TGCGCCAGCAGCTTGGAAGGAAGCAATGAGCAGTTCTTC
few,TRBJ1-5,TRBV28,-,CASRSPNQPQHF,TGTGCCAGCAGATCGCCCAATCAGCCCCAGCATTTT
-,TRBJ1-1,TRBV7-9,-,CASSLTEAFF,TGTGCCAGCAGCCTAACTGAAGCTTTCTTT
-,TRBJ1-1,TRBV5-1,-,CASSFGGVNTEAFF,TGCGCCAGCAGCTTCGGGGGGGTGAACACTGAAGCTTTCTTT
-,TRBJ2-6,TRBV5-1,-,CASSLGQEAGANVLTF,TGCGCCAGCAGCTTGGGACAGGAAGCTGGGGCCAACGTCCTGACTTTC
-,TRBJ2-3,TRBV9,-,CASSASPGAADTQYF,TGTGCCAGCAGCGCGTCGCCGGGGGCAGCCGATACGCAGTATTTT
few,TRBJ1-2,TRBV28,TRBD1,CAAGTGFRGYTF,TGTGCAGCCGGGACAGGGTTTCGGGGCTACACCTTC
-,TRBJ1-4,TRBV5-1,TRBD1,CASSPGQGLPTNEKLFF,TGCGCCAGCTCGCCGGGACAGGGCCTTCCAACTAATGAAAAACTGTTTTTT
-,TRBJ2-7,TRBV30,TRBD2,CAWSVGLAGVTYEQYF,TGTGCCTGGAGCGTGGGACTAGCGGGAGTCACCTACGAGCAGTACTTC
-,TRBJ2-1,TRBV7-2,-,CASSLAPGTQYNEQFF,TGTGCCAGCAGCTTAGCCCCCGGGACACAGTACAATGAGCAGTTCTTC
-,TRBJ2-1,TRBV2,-,CASSETAEQFF,TGTGCCAGCAGTGAAACAGCGGAGCAGTTCTTC
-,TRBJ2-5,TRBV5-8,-,CASSFLARRQETQYF,TGTGCCAGCAGCTTCTTAGCGAGGAGACAAGAGACCCAGTACTTC
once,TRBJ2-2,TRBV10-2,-,CASRATGPSTDTGELFF,TGCGCCAGCAGAGCCACGGGACCCTCAACAGACACCGGGGAGCTGTTTTTT
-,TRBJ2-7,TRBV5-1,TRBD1,CASSLGRTGFFYEQYF,TGCGCCAGCAGCTTGGGACGGACAGGGTTTTTCTACGAGCAGTACTTC
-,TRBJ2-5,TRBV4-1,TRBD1,CASSQRLSAGGLETQYF,TGCGCCAGCAGCCAAAGATTGTCGGCAGGGGGCTTGGAGACCCAGTACTTC
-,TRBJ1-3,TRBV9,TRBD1,CASSAGQGDGNTIYF,TGTGCCAGCAGCGCTGGACAGGGGGATGGAAACACCATATATTTT
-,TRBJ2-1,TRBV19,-,CASSIGVGEQFF,TGTGCCAGTAGTATCGGGGTCGGTGAGCAGTTCTTC
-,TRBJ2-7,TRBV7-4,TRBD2,CASSLRAGGPYEQYF,TGTGCCAGCAGCTTAAGGGCGGGAGGGCCCTACGAGCAGTACTTC
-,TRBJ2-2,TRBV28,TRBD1,CASSPPGQAVNTGELFF,TGTGCCAGCAGTCCCCCCGGACAGGCGGTGAACACCGGGGAGCTGTTTTTT
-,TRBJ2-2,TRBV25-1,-,CASRGYSTGELFF,TGTGCCAGCAGGGGGTATTCTACCGGGGAGCTGTTTTTT
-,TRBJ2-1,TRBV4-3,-,CASSQEGARIHEQFF,TGCGCCAGCAGCCAAGAAGGCGCTAGGATCCATGAGCAGTTCTTC
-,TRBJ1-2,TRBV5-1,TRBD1,CASGSLGGEGYGYTF,TGCGCCAGCGGATCTCTAGGGGGCGAGGGCTATGGCTACACCTTC
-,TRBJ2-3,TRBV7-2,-,CATTREWGTDTQYF,TGTGCCACAACCAGGGAATGGGGCACAGATACGCAGTATTTT
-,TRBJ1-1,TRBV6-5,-,CASIMRGAMNTEAFF,TGTGCCAGCATTATGAGGGGGGCAATGAACACTGAAGCTTTCTTT
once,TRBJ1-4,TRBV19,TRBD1,CASSRQGGEKLFF,TGTGCCAGTAGTCGACAGGGAGGAGAAAAACTGTTTTTT
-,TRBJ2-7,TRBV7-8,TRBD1,CASSYSGTEAYEQYF,TGTGCCAGCAGCTATTCCGGGACAGAGGCCTACGAGCAGTACTTC
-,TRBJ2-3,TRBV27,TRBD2,CASSFIAGRRTDTQYF,TGTGCCAGCAGTTTCATAGCGGGCCGCAGGACAGATACGCAGTATTTT
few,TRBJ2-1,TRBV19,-,CASTPAANSYNEQFF,TGTGCCAGTACCCCAGCGGCGAACTCCTACAATGAGCAGTTCTTC
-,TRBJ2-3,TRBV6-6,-,CASSYEVDTQYF,TGTGCCAGCAGTTACGAGGTAGATACGCAGTATTTT
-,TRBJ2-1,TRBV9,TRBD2,CASSVGGREGYNEQFF,TGTGCCAGCAGCGTAGGAGGGCGGGAGGGCTACAATGAGCAGTTCTTC
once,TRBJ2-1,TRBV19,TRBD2,CASSPRGLADGVTYNEQFF,TGTGCCAGTAGTCCGCGGGGACTAGCAGACGGGGTCACCTACAATGAGCAGTTCTTC